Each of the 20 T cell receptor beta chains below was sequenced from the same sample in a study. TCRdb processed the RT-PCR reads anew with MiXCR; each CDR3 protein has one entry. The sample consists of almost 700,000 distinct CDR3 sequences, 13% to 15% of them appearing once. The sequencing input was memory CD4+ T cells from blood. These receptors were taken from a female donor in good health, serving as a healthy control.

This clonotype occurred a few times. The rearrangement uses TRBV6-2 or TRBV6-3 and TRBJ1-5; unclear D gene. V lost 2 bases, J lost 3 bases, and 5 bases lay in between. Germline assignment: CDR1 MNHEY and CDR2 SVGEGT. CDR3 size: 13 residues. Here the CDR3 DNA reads TGTGCCAGCAGTTACGACTACAATCAGCCCCAGCATTTT. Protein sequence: CASSYDYNQPQHF.

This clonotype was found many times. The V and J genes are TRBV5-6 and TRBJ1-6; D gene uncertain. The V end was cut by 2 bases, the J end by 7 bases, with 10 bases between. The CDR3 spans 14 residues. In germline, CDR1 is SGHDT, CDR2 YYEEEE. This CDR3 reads CASSLPVGNSPLHF. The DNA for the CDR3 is TGTGCCAGCAGCTTACCCGTCGGGAATTCACCCCTCCACTTT.

The CDR3 nucleotides are TGTGCCAGCAGCGTAAATACGGGAGGAAGTGAGCAGTTCTTC. Protein: CASSVNTGGSEQFF. The genes are TRBV9 and TRBJ2-1, with TRBD2 matching over 7 bases. CDR3 length equals 14 residues. J was trimmed by 9 bases and V by 1 base; bases with no gene match: 7. In germline, CDR1 is SGDLS, CDR2 YYNGEE.

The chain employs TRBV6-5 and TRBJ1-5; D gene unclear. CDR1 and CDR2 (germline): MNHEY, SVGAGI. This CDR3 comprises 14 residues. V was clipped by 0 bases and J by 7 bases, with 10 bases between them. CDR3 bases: TGTGCCAGCAGTTACTCGAGGTTTGGGCAGCCCCAGCATTTT. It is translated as CASSYSRFGQPQHF.

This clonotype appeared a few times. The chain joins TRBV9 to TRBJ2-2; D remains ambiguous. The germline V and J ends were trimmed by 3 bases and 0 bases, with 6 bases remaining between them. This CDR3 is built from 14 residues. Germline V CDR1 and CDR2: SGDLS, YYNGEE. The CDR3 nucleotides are TGTGCCAGCAGCGGGAGAACGAACACCGGGGAGCTGTTTTTT. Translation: CASSGRTNTGELFF.

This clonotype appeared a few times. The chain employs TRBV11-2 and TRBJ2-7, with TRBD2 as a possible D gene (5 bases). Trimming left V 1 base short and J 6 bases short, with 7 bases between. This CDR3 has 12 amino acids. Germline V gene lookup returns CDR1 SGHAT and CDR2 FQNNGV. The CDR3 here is CASSLVLAEQYF. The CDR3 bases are TGTGCCAGCAGCTTAGTCCTAGCCGAGCAGTACTTC.

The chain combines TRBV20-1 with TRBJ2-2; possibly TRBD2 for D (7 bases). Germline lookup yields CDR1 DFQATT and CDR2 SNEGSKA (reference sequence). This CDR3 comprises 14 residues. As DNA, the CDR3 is TGCAGGCAACAGGGACTACCGAACACCGGGGAGCTGTTTTTT. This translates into CRQQGLPNTGELFF.

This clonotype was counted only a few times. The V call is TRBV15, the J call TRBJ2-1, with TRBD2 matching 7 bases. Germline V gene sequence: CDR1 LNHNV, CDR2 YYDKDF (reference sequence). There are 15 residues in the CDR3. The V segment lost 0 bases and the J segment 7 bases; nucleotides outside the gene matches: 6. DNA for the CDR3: TGTGCCACCAGCAGAGACCCAGCGGGAATTAATGAGCAGTTCTTC. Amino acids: CATSRDPAGINEQFF.

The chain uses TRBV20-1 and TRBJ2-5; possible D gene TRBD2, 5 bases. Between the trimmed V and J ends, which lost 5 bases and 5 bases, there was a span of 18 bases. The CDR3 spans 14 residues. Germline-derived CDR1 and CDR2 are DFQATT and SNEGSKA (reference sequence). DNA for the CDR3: TGCAGTGCTTTCACTTCCGGCCGAGGGGAGACCCAGTACTTC. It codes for CSAFTSGRGETQYF.

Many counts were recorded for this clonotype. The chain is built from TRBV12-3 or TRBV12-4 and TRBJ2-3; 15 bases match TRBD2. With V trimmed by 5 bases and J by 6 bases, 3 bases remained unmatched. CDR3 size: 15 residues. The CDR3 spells CASSRTSGRADTQYF. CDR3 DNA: TGTGCCAGCAGTAGGACTAGCGGGAGGGCTGATACGCAGTATTTT.

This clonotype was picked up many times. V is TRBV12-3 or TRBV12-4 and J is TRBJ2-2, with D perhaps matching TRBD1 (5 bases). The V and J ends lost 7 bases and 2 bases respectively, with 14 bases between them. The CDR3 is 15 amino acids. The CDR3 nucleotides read TGTGCCAGCACCATAGTTAGGGGTAACACCGGGGAGCTGTTTTTT. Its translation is CASTIVRGNTGELFF.

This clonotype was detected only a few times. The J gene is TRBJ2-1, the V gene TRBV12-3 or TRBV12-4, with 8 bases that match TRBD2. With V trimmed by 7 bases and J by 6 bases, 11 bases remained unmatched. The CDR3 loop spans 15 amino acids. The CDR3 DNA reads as TGTGCCAGCATTGTTACTAGCGGAAACATCAATGAGCAGTTCTTC. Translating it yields CASIVTSGNINEQFF.

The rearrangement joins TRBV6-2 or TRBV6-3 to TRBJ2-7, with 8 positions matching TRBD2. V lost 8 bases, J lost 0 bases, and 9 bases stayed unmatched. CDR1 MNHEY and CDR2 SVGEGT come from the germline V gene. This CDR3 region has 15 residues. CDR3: CASQHSGASSYEQYF. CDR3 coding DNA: TGTGCCAGCCAACATAGCGGGGCGAGCTCCTACGAGCAGTACTTC.

CDR3 residues: CASSLKLAGVTGDEQYF. CDR3 sequence (DNA): TGCGCCAGCAGCTTGAAACTAGCGGGAGTAACGGGTGACGAGCAGTACTTC. The chain couples TRBV5-1 to TRBJ2-7; 11 nucleotides agree with TRBD2. Germline CDR1 reads SGHRS; CDR2 reads YFSETQ. This CDR3 has 17 residues. V shed 1 base and J 5 bases; nucleotides not matched to a gene: 11.

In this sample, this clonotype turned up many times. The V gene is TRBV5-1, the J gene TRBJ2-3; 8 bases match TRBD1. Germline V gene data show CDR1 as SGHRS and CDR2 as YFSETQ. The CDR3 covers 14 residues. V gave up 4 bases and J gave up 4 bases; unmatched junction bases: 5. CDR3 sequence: CASSPEQGADTQYF. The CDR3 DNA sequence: TGCGCCAGCAGCCCGGAACAGGGGGCAGATACGCAGTATTTT.

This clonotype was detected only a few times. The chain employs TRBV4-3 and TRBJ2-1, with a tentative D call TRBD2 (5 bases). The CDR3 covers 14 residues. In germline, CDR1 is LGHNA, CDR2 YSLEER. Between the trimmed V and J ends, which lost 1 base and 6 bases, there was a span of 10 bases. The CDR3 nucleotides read TGCGCCAGCAGCCAAGTAGGCGGGCCCAATGAGCAGTTCTTC. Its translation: CASSQVGGPNEQFF.

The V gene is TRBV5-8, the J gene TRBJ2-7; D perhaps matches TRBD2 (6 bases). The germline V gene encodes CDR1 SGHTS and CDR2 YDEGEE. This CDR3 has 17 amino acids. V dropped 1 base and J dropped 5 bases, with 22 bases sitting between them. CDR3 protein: CASSLLGDSGRRDEQYF. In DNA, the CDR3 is TGTGCCAGCAGCTTGCTGGGGGATTCGGGGAGGAGGGACGAGCAGTACTTC. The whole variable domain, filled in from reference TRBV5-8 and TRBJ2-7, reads EAGVTQSPTHLIKTRGQQATLRCSPISGHTSVYWYQQALGLGLQFLLWYDEGEERNRGNFPPRFSGRQFPNYSSELNVNALELEDSALYLCASSLLGDSGRRDEQYFGPGTRLTVT.

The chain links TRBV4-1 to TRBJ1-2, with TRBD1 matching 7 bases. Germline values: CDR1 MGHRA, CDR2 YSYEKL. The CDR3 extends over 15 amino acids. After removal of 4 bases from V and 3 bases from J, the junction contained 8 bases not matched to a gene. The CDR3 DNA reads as TGCGCCAGCAGCCCTCCAGGGGGTGAGGACTATGGCTACACCTTC. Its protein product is CASSPPGGEDYGYTF.

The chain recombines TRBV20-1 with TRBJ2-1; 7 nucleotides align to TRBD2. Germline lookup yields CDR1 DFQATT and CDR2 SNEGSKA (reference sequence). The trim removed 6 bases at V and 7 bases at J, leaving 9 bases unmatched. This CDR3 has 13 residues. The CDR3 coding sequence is TGCAGTGCGATCAGCGGGAAAGGGAATGAGCAGTTCTTC. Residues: CSAISGKGNEQFF.

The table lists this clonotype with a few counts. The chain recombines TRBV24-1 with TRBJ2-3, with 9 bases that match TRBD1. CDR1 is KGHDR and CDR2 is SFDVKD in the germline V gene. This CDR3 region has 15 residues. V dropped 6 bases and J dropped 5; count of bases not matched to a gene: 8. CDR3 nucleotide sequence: TGTGCCACCAGTCAAGGGACAGGGAGGCAAGATACGCAGTATTTT. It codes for CATSQGTGRQDTQYF.